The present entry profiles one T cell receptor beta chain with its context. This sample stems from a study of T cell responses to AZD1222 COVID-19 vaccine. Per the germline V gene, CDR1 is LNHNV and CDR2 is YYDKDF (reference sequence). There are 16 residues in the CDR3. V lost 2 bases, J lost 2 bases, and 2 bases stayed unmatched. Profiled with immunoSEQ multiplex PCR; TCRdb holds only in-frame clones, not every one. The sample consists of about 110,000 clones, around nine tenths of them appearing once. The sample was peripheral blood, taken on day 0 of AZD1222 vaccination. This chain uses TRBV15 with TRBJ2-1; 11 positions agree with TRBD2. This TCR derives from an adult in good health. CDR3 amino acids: CATSRRSGRAYNEQFF. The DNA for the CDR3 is TGTGCCACCAGCAGACGTAGCGGGAGGGCCTACAATGAGCAGTTCTTC.